The source of this T cell receptor (beta chain) is a study of Ad26.COV2.S vaccination and SARS-CoV-2 variants. The CDR3 extends over 16 amino acids. In germline, CDR1 is LNHDA, CDR2 SQIVND (reference sequence). The junction had 7 bases not matched to a gene; V was cut back by 3 bases and J by 3 bases. Repertoires were generated with immunoSEQ multiplex PCR, while TCRdb's copy carries only in-frame clones and drops some. Found here are over 400,000 clones, about 92% of them singletons; the top ten hold about 4.4%. Study observations and caveats: Quantification of TCR breadth and depth may have yielded underestimates of total T cell responses.

Notes on this clone: Its specificity is unknown.

This sample's treatment: roughly 18 received Ad26.COV2.S at low or high dose, single or two shots; roughly five received placebo; per-sample allocation not given. The samples were gathered on day 63 after the first injection of vaccine or placebo. The chain uses TRBV19 and TRBJ2-4, with 8 bases identical to TRBD2. Sequenced material: peripheral blood, taken in a trial of Ad26.COV2.S vaccine versus placebo. The receptor was isolated from a person between 18 and 65 years old who received the Ad26.COV2.S COVID-19 vaccine or a placebo. CDR3 in amino acids: CASSIRGGFGKNIQYF. CDR3 DNA: TGTGCCAGTAGTATTCGGGGGGGCTTTGGCAAAAACATTCAGTACTTC.